These T cell receptor beta chains were read from a single sample in a study of shared clonotypes between healthy human individuals. Sequencing was performed with immunoSEQ multiplex PCR; in TCRdb, only in-frame clones are kept and a portion is missing. The sample has some 2,400,000 clones; around 95% are singletons. Sequences were obtained from naive CD4+ T cells sorted from blood. These receptor sequences come from a man aged 18 to 29 in good health. Both conserved end residues are part of each CDR3. The order of the fields is CDR3 DNA, CDR3 protein, clone size, V gene, J gene, D gene. D genes are given only for firm matches. Expanded clones get a size class; other rows say once, few or many, or leave the size out.

cdr3_nt: TGTGCCAGCTCACCCACTCACCCGTACAGGGAATTGCATGGCTACACCTTC; cdr3_aa: CASSPTHPYRELHGYTF; clone_size: .; v_call: TRBV18; j_call: TRBJ1-2; d_call: .
cdr3_nt: TGCGCCAGCGGAACCGGGACAGGGGACGCCAAAAACATTCAGTACTTC; cdr3_aa: CASGTGTGDAKNIQYF; clone_size: .; v_call: TRBV5-1; j_call: TRBJ2-4; d_call: TRBD1
cdr3_nt: TGTGCCAGCAGTTTTAGGGGGAACTATGGCTACACCTTC; cdr3_aa: CASSFRGNYGYTF; clone_size: .; v_call: TRBV28; j_call: TRBJ1-2; d_call: .
cdr3_nt: TGTGCCAGCAGTTATGTGGGGCCAAACACCGGGGAGCTGTTTTTT; cdr3_aa: CASSYVGPNTGELFF; clone_size: .; v_call: TRBV6-5; j_call: TRBJ2-2; d_call: .
cdr3_nt: TGTGCCATCACGAGCGACGGCGGCTACACCTTC; cdr3_aa: CAITSDGGYTF; clone_size: once; v_call: TRBV10-3; j_call: TRBJ1-2; d_call: .
cdr3_nt: TGTGCCAGCAGCACCCGGCGGCGCAATCAGCCCCAGCATTTT; cdr3_aa: CASSTRRRNQPQHF; clone_size: .; v_call: TRBV11-2; j_call: TRBJ1-5; d_call: .
cdr3_nt: TGTGCCAGCAGAGGGACGGGGACAGGCGGGGAAAAACTGTTTTTT; cdr3_aa: CASRGTGTGGEKLFF; clone_size: .; v_call: TRBV2; j_call: TRBJ1-4; d_call: TRBD1
cdr3_nt: TGTGCCAGCAGCCACCCAGGGCGGACTGAAGCTTTCTTT; cdr3_aa: CASSHPGRTEAFF; clone_size: .; v_call: TRBV7-2; j_call: TRBJ1-1; d_call: .
cdr3_nt: TGTGCCAGCTCACCACGACAGGAAGGGGGAAACACCATATATTTT; cdr3_aa: CASSPRQEGGNTIYF; clone_size: .; v_call: TRBV18; j_call: TRBJ1-3; d_call: .
cdr3_nt: TGTGCCAGCAGCTTAACGGGGGATTCTGGAAACACCATATATTTT; cdr3_aa: CASSLTGDSGNTIYF; clone_size: .; v_call: TRBV7-9; j_call: TRBJ1-3; d_call: .
cdr3_nt: TGTGCCAGCAGCTTGAGCGGGACCGCGGGAGTTAGTCAGTACTTC; cdr3_aa: CASSLSGTAGVSQYF; clone_size: .; v_call: TRBV5-4; j_call: TRBJ2-7; d_call: TRBD2
cdr3_nt: TGTGCCAGCAGTTACTGGAAGGATGCGGGAGAGACCCAGTACTTC; cdr3_aa: CASSYWKDAGETQYF; clone_size: .; v_call: TRBV6-5; j_call: TRBJ2-5; d_call: .
cdr3_nt: TGTGCCAGCAGCTTGGGGGGGAGCAATCAGCCCCAGCATTTT; cdr3_aa: CASSLGGSNQPQHF; clone_size: .; v_call: TRBV5-4; j_call: TRBJ1-5; d_call: .
cdr3_nt: TGTGCCAGCAGCCAAGACAGTGCTAGCACAGATACGCAGTATTTT; cdr3_aa: CASSQDSASTDTQYF; clone_size: .; v_call: TRBV7-9; j_call: TRBJ2-3; d_call: .
cdr3_nt: TGCAGCGGGACAGGGGCCTTCACAGATACGCAGTATTTT; cdr3_aa: CSGTGAFTDTQYF; clone_size: .; v_call: TRBV29-1; j_call: TRBJ2-3; d_call: TRBD1
cdr3_nt: TGTGCCAGCTCACCGACTAGCGGGGGGCCGTCTGGCACAGATACGCAGTATTTT; cdr3_aa: CASSPTSGGPSGTDTQYF; clone_size: once; v_call: TRBV18; j_call: TRBJ2-3; d_call: TRBD2
cdr3_nt: TGTGCCAGCAGCGTAGGGGGTATCCCCAATCAGCCCCAGCATTTT; cdr3_aa: CASSVGGIPNQPQHF; clone_size: .; v_call: TRBV9; j_call: TRBJ1-5; d_call: .
cdr3_nt: TGTGCCAGCAGTGAAGACCCGGGGGCGACTGAAGCTTTCTTT; cdr3_aa: CASSEDPGATEAFF; clone_size: once; v_call: TRBV6-1; j_call: TRBJ1-1; d_call: .